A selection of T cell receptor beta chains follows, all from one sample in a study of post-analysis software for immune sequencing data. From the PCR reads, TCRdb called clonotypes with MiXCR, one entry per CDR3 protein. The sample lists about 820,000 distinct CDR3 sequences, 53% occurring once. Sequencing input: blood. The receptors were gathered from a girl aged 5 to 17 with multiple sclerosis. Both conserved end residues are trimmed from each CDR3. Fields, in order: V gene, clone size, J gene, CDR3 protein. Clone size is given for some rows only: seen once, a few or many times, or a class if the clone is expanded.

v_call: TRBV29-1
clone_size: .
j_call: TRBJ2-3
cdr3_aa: SVKRGLVSDTQY

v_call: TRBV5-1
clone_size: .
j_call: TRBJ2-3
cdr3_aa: ASSLEAGGPQGFTDTQY

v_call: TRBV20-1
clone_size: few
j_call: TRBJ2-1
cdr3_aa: SASLRADNEQF

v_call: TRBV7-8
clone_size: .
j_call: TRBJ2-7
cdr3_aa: ASSRGAGVQAYEQY

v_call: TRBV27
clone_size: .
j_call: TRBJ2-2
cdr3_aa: ASSTTGTGELF

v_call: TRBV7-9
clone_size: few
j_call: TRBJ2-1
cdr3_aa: ASSFLLNSYNEQF

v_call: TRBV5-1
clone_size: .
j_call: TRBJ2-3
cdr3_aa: ASSLAGLRADTQY

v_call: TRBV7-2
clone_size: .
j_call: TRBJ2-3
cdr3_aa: ASSLSRTSTDTQY

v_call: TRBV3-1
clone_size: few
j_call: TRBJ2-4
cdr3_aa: ASSQTGGKNIQY

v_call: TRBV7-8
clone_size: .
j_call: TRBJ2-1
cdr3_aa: ASRPTRAPGGYNEQF

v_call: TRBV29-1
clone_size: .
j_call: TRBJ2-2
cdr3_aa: SVDPGQGRIGELF

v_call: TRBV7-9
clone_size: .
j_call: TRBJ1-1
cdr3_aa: ASSLKGGRTEAF

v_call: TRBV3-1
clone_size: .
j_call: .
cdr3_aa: ASSQDRLAGGETQY

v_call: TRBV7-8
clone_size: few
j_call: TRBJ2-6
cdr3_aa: ASSNQSGANVLT

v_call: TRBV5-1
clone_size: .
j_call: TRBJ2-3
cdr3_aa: ASSGRSVSTDTQY

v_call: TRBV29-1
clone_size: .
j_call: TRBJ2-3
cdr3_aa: SGSVAGGTDTQY

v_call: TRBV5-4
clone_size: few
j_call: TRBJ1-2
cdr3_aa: ASSPRTGKNGYT

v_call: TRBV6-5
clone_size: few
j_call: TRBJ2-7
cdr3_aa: ASSYGTVSSYEQY

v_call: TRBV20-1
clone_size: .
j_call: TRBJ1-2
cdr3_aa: SAETGRGTNYGYT

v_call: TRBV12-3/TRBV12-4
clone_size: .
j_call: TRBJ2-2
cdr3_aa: ASSLNGGDTGELF

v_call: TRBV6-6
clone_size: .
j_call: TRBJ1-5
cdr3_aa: VSRVNQPQH

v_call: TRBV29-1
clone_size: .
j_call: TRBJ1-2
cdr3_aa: STEEGFFYGYT

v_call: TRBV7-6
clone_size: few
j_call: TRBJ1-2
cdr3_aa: ASSFTGQVYT

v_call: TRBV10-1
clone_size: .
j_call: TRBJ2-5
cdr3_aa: ASSESTSGPETQY

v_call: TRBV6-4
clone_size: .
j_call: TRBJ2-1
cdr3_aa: ASSDEAGGLPRQF

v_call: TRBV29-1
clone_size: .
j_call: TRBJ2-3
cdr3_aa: SVNRGSVADTQY

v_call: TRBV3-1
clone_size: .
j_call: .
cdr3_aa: ASSQVAGKETQY

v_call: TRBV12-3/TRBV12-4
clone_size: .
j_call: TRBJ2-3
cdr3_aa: ASSPGLAGVGDTQY

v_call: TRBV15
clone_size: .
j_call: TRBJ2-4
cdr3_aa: ATSRDKGQGGDIQY

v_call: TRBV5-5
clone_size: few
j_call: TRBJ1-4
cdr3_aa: ASSLETGRNEKLF

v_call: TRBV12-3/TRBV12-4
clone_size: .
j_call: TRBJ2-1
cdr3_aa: ASRSAGTSGRSYQYNEQF

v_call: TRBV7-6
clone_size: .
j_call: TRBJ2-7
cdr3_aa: ASSLVVLAGALTYEQY

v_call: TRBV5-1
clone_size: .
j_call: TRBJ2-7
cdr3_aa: ASSLGVGQSYEQY

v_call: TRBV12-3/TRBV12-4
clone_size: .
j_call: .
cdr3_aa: ASSALDRSSDEQY

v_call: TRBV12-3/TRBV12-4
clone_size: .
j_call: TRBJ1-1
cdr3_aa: ASSHPRRDERMRTEAF

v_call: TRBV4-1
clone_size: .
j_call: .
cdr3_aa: ASSQPIQGADYEQY

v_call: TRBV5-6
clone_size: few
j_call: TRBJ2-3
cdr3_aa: ASSAPTLGTDTQY

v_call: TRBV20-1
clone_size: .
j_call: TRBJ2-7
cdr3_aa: SAYLTGSGYEQY

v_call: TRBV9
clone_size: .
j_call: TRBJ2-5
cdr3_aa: ASSVTSGGPLETQY

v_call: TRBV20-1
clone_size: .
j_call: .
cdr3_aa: SALTGKTYEQY

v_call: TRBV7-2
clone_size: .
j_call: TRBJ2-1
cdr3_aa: ASSVDRNSYNEQF

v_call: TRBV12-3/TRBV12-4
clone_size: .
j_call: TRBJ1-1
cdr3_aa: ASRHRGGRDTEAF

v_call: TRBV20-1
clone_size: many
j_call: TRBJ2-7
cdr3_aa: SALLAGISYEQY

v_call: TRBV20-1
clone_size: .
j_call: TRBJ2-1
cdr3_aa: SARDSEWTRGYNEQF

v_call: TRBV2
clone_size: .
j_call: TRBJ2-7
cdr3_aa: ASSNRQYSYEQY

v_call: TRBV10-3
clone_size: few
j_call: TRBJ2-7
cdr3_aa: AISDSGAYEQY

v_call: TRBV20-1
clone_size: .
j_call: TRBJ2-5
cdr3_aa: SASGQGAETQY

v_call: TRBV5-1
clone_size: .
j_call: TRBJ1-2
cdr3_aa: ASSTEGGDGYT

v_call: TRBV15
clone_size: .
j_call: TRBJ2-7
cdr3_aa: ATSRDWGRENEQY

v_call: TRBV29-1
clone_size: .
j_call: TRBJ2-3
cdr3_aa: SVVRLAGGLGDTQY

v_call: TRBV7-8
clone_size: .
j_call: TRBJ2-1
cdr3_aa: ASSSPGRKNNEQF

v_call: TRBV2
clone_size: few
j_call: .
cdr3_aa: ASSERPAGTSYNEQY

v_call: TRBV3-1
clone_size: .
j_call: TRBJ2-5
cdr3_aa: ASSHPNRLAAYERETQY